This T cell receptor beta chain was recorded in a study of blood T cell repertoires in COVID-19. Across the study: Donors in the United States, Italy and Spain gave samples during acute or convalescent COVID-19. PBMCs, B-cell-depleted T cells, or T cells were the source of the cDNA or gDNA that made up the material.

The CDR3 contains 13 residues. Germline V gene lookup returns CDR1 SQVTM and CDR2 ANQGSEA. After removal of 5 bases from V and 7 bases from J, the junction contained 8 bases not matched to a gene. Original processing notes: Estimation of nucleated cell counts relied on the amplification of reference gene primers. Sequenced by immunoSEQ multiplex PCR; TCRdb stores in-frame clones only, minus some. That table is the source of V, J and clone size, and D and trimming were worked out from the DNA. The data contain fewer than 150,000 clones, over 70% of them singletons. Sequenced: peripheral blood. The chain links TRBV29-1 to TRBJ1-1; 9 nucleotides align to TRBD1. The clonotype comes from a woman aged 70 to 79 with acute or convalescent COVID-19. Here the CDR3 DNA reads TGCAGCGTTTTACAGGGGGCGGGCATTGAAGCTTTCTTT. Its protein product is CSVLQGAGIEAFF.